These T cell receptor beta chains were read from a single sample in a study of blood T cell repertoires in COVID-19. Libraries were prepared by immunoSEQ multiplex PCR; TCRdb keeps only in-frame clonotypes and omits some of them. The table records about 70,000 clones, around 86% of them present only once. The material sequenced was peripheral blood. The source is a man older than 75 with acute or convalescent COVID-19. CDR3s include the opening cysteine and the closing phenylalanine or tryptophan. D genes are given only for firm matches. The listing skips clone size in some rows; elsewhere it reads once, few, many or a size class.

TRBJ2-1,.,.,TRBV30,TGTGCCTGGAGTCCAGCGGGTCCTGTCTCCTACAATGAGCAGTTCTTC,CAWSPAGPVSYNEQFF
TRBJ2-7,.,.,TRBV5-1,TGCGCCAGCAGCTTGGACAGTCAACTCTACGAGCAGTACTTC,CASSLDSQLYEQYF
TRBJ2-1,.,TRBD2,TRBV11-2,TGTGCCAGCAGCTTTGGTTTCCTAGCGGGAGTTCAAAGGGTCTTC,CASSFGFLAGVQRVF
TRBJ1-1,once,.,TRBV11-1,TGTGCCAGCAGCCACAGGGTCACTGAAGCTTTCTTT,CASSHRVTEAFF
TRBJ1-1,.,TRBD1,TRBV5-5,TGTGCCAGCGGTGGACAGGGGGCCGTGGCTTTCTTT,CASGGQGAVAFF
TRBJ2-7,few,TRBD2,TRBV5-5,TGTGCCAGCAGCGGGGGACTAGCGGGAGCCTACGAGCAGTACTTC,CASSGGLAGAYEQYF
TRBJ2-3,.,.,TRBV6-2/TRBV6-3,TGTGCCAGCAGTTACTTCCCTGCGGTCGGAAGTGCAGATACGCAGTATTTT,CASSYFPAVGSADTQYF
TRBJ2-1,.,.,TRBV14,TGTGCCAGCAGCCAAATGACAGGGAGGAGTGAGCAGTTCTTC,CASSQMTGRSEQFF
TRBJ2-2,.,TRBD1,TRBV6-5,TGTGCCAGCAGTTACCCAACAGGGGTCGTCTCCGGGGAGCTGTTTTTT,CASSYPTGVVSGELFF
TRBJ2-7,.,.,TRBV5-1,TGCGCCAGCAGCTTGGAGCTGCCTATCTACGAGCAGTACTTC,CASSLELPIYEQYF
TRBJ1-1,.,.,TRBV18,TGTGCCAGCTCACCCCTGGTCAGGCGAGACACTGAAGCTTTCTTT,CASSPLVRRDTEAFF
TRBJ1-6,.,.,TRBV3-1/TRBV3-2,TGTGCCAGCAGTCCATCAGGGGAGACACCCCTCCACTTT,CASSPSGETPLHF
TRBJ2-7,.,.,TRBV24-1,TGTGCCACCAGTGATTCGGGGGACAGAGCCTACGAGCAGTACTTC,CATSDSGDRAYEQYF
TRBJ1-3,few,.,TRBV9,TGTGCCAGCAGCAGGGGACAACCTGGAAACACCATATATTTT,CASSRGQPGNTIYF
TRBJ2-5,.,TRBD1,TRBV7-9,TGTGCCAGCAGCCGCTGGGGACAGGGCGAGACCCAGTACTTC,CASSRWGQGETQYF
TRBJ2-6,.,.,TRBV5-1,TGCGCCAGCAGCTTGGGGCAGACTGGGGCCAACGTCCTGACTTTC,CASSLGQTGANVLTF
TRBJ2-2,few,.,TRBV18,TGTGCCAGCTCACCTTTGCAGGGGCCAAACACCGGGGAGCTGTTTTTT,CASSPLQGPNTGELFF
TRBJ2-7,.,.,TRBV6-1,TGTGCCAGCAGTGACCCCCCTCTGATCAGCTACGAGCAGTACTTC,CASSDPPLISYEQYF
TRBJ1-5,few,.,TRBV19,TGTGCCAGTAGATGGGCAGGGGAACAGCCCCAGCATTTT,CASRWAGEQPQHF
TRBJ1-2,.,.,TRBV30,TGTGCCTGGCAGGCTAACTATGGCTACACCTTC,CAWQANYGYTF
TRBJ2-5,.,TRBD2,TRBV7-2,TGTGCCAGCAACCCCAGCGGGGGGAGAGAGACCCAGTACTTC,CASNPSGGRETQYF